This T cell receptor beta chain was recovered during a study of blood T cell repertoires in COVID-19. Study information: Both acute and convalescent COVID-19 samples were obtained from the United States, Italy and Spain.

Trimming cost V 0 bases and J 2 bases, with 8 bases left between them. Per germline, CDR1 SGHRS and CDR2 YFSETQ. The CDR3 runs to 14 residues. Seattle's enrolled individuals joined amid active infection and were then monitored longitudinally. Original processing methods: Estimated nucleated cell counts came from reference gene primer amplification. Assay used: immunoSEQ multiplex PCR; TCRdb lists only in-frame clones, some missing. The DNA gave D and trimming, while V, J and clone size come from that table. Altogether roughly 150,000 clones are present, 70% to 90% being singletons, with the ten largest covering roughly 8.8%.

This receptor was obtained from a woman of 80 years or more with COVID-19, enrolled during active disease. The specimen sequenced was peripheral blood. The J gene is TRBJ2-5, the V gene TRBV5-1; no clear D gene. The CDR3 DNA reads TGCGCCAGCAGCTTGGGGAGTGGGCAAGAGACCCAGTACTTC. Translated: CASSLGSGQETQYF.